These 28 T cell receptor beta chains were sequenced from one sample in a study of T-cell memory formation after mild COVID-19. TCRdb reprocessed the 5' RACE reads with MiXCR, giving one entry per CDR3 protein. The table records about 470,000 distinct CDR3 sequences, about 20% of them present only once. Sequenced input: PBMCs or a T cell subset sorted from them (not recorded which). The receptors shown here come from an adult woman who had mild COVID-19 (a few samples of this study predate the infection). Cell type and time point are not known.

The chain recombines TRBV9 with TRBJ2-1, with no clear D. This CDR3 comprises 14 residues. Between the trimmed V and J ends, which lost 0 bases and 5 bases, there was a span of 9 bases. The germline gives CDR1 SGDLS, CDR2 YYNGEE. The CDR3 loop reads CASSVVQFNNEQFF. CDR3 bases: TGTGCCAGCAGCGTAGTACAGTTCAACAATGAGCAGTTCTTC.

The chain couples TRBV29-1 to TRBJ2-1, with TRBD2 matching 7 bases. The germline CDR1 and CDR2 sequences are SQVTM and ANQGSEA. The length of the CDR3 is 13 residues. Germline trimming cut 4 bases from V and 3 bases from J; bases unmatched to any gene: 3. The CDR3 is CSVGTSDYNEQFF. The CDR3, as DNA: TGCAGCGTTGGAACTAGCGACTACAATGAGCAGTTCTTC.

This chain uses TRBV3-1 with TRBJ2-3; possibly TRBD1 for D (5 bases). The V end was cut by 4 bases, the J end by 6 bases, with 20 bases between. The CDR3 has 16 amino acids. The V gene's germline CDR1 is LGHDT and CDR2 YNNKEL (reference sequence). CDR3 coding DNA: TGTGCCAGCAGCCCATCGACAGCTTATAAATCGGATACGCAGTATTTT. Amino acid sequence: CASSPSTAYKSDTQYF.

V is TRBV12-3 or TRBV12-4 and J is TRBJ2-3, with D possibly matching TRBD1 (6 bases). The germline V and J ends were trimmed by 6 bases and 5 bases, with 18 bases remaining between them. The CDR3 has 15 amino acids. The CDR3 DNA reads as TGTGCCAGCAGACCCAGGGACATGGTAAAAGATACGCAGTATTTT. Protein: CASRPRDMVKDTQYF.

This chain connects TRBV12-3 or TRBV12-4 to TRBJ2-7; TRBD1 agrees at 7 bases. The CDR3 has 15 amino acids. V was pared by 5 bases and J by 2 bases, with 9 bases of the junction left unmatched. CDR3: CASSPRQGSTYEQYF. In DNA, the CDR3 is TGTGCCAGCAGTCCCCGACAGGGTAGTACCTACGAGCAGTACTTC.

The chain links TRBV5-1 to TRBJ2-3, with D possibly TRBD2 on 5 matching bases. Trimming removed 7 bases from V and 0 bases from J, with 12 bases in between. Germline-derived CDR1 and CDR2 are SGHRS and YFSETQ. This CDR3 comprises 14 residues. This CDR3 reads CASRSDSSTDTQYF. CDR3 nucleotide sequence: TGCGCCAGCCGCTCGGACTCAAGCACAGATACGCAGTATTTT.

This clonotype was picked up many times. V usage is TRBV20-1 and J usage is TRBJ1-5; 8 positions agree with TRBD1. The germline V gene has CDR1 DFQATT and CDR2 SNEGSKA (reference sequence). The CDR3 runs to 16 residues. V shed 3 bases and J 6 bases; nucleotides not matched to a gene: 13. The CDR3 loop reads CSASARTGGLSQPQHF. CDR3 bases: TGCAGTGCTAGTGCCCGAACAGGGGGATTAAGTCAGCCCCAGCATTTT.

The chain carries TRBV6-5 and TRBJ1-4; 9 bases are shared with TRBD1. This CDR3 has 15 amino acids. Germline V gene data show CDR1 as MNHEY and CDR2 as SVGAGI. J lost 5 bases, V lost 6 bases, and 7 bases had no gene match. This CDR3 is CASSRTGGGNEKLFF. CDR3 nucleotide sequence: TGTGCCAGCAGCCGTACAGGGGGCGGAAATGAAAAACTGTTTTTT.

CDR3 loop: CASSLTGDSYNEQFF. The CDR3 DNA reads TGTGCCAGCAGCTTAACAGGGGACTCCTACAATGAGCAGTTCTTC. This chain links TRBV7-2 with TRBJ2-1; 7 bases align to TRBD1. With 2 bases clipped from V and 0 bases from J, the junction kept 1 base outside the gene matches. This CDR3 is built from 15 residues. The germline V gene has CDR1 SGHTA and CDR2 FQGNSA.

This clonotype showed up just a few times. The DNA of the CDR3 is TGCAGCGTACGAGCGGGGGGTGGCAATCAGCCCCAGCATTTT. Translating it yields CSVRAGGGNQPQHF. This chain joins TRBV29-1 and TRBJ1-5; D is possibly TRBD1 (5 bases). The CDR3 spans 14 residues. The ends were cut back, 6 bases at V and 2 bases at J, with 14 bases in the middle. Looked up from germline, CDR1 is SQVTM and CDR2 is ANQGSEA.

The chain links TRBV5-1 to TRBJ2-7; D is unclear. V was clipped by 0 bases and J by 2 bases, with 12 bases between them. The CDR3 is 15 residues long. Germline CDR1 reads SGHRS; CDR2 reads YFSETQ. This CDR3 reads CASSLDEFSTYEQYF. CDR3 DNA sequence: TGCGCCAGCAGCTTGGATGAGTTCTCCACCTACGAGCAGTACTTC.

The chain carries TRBV24-1 and TRBJ2-3; tentative D call: TRBD2 (5 bases). CDR3 size: 19 residues. From germline, CDR1 is KGHDR and CDR2 SFDVKD. Deletions cut 3 bases from V and 1 base from J, with 22 bases between. This CDR3 is CATSDNTGVRRQRTDTQYF. The CDR3 DNA is TGTGCCACCAGTGATAACACGGGTGTGAGGAGGCAGCGCACAGATACGCAGTATTTT.

With respect to this clonotype: A read error may account for a junction end that differs from germline. The chain uses TRBV29-1 and TRBJ1-2, with TRBD1 identical over 9 bases. This CDR3 contains 17 residues. Germline CDR1 and CDR2: SQVTM and ANQGSEA. CDR3 DNA sequence: TGCAGCGTTGAGGAGGGGGACAGGGTTTACGCCCGCCTTAAGATCTCCTTC. Its translation is CSVEEGDRVYARLKISF.

This clonotype was seen a handful of times. The chain employs TRBV20-1 and TRBJ1-2; TRBD1 might be the D (5 bases). CDR1 is DFQATT, CDR2 SNEGSKA, per germline (reference sequence). V was shortened by 5 bases and J by 8 bases, with 24 bases between the two germline ends. The CDR3 loop spans 15 amino acids. CDR3 in DNA: TGCAGTGCTCCTTCCCGGGGGGACCGGTACGGGGGCTACACCTTC. Its translation: CSAPSRGDRYGGYTF.

The rearrangement links TRBV20-1 to TRBJ1-2; possibly TRBD1 for D (6 bases). This CDR3 contains 11 residues. Germline CDR1 is DFQATT and CDR2 is SNEGSKA (reference sequence). The CDR3 here is CSSTGSYGYTF. The CDR3 DNA is TGCAGCTCTACAGGGAGCTATGGCTACACCTTC.

The CDR3 region has the DNA TGTGCCAGCAGTGACGGGGGGATCAACGAGCAGTACTTC. Encoded protein: CASSDGGINEQYF. J is TRBJ2-7 and V is TRBV6-1; 7 positions match TRBD2. This CDR3 region has 13 residues. Per the germline V gene, CDR1 is MNHNS and CDR2 is SASEGT. Unmatched junction bases numbered 4, after V lost 3 bases and J lost 5 bases.

In this sample, this clonotype turned up a few times. The chain is built from TRBV5-1 and TRBJ1-4; TRBD1 is a possible D gene (5 bases). This CDR3 contains 15 residues. The germline gives CDR1 SGHRS, CDR2 YFSETQ. The V end was cut by 2 bases, the J end by 6 bases, with 14 bases between. CDR3 in DNA: TGCGCCAGCAGCTTTGTGGCAGGGTTGGATGAAAAACTGTTTTTT. It encodes CASSFVAGLDEKLFF.

This chain links TRBV5-1 with TRBJ1-2; D gene ambiguous. The V and J ends lost 1 base and 0 bases respectively, with 10 bases between them. CDR1 and CDR2 from the germline V gene are SGHRS and YFSETQ. CDR3 length: 15 residues. The CDR3 DNA follows: TGCGCCAGCAGCTTGTTAGGAGGACCTAACTATGGCTACACCTTC. Translating gives CASSLLGGPNYGYTF.

This clonotype appeared many times. The genes are TRBV4-1 and TRBJ2-7, with D maybe TRBD1 (6 bases). The V end was cut by 0 bases, the J end by 5 bases, with 14 bases between. Germline CDR1 MGHRA, CDR2 YSYEKL. The CDR3 length is 15 residues. CDR3 in amino acids: CASSQDGQGTDEQYF. Written as DNA, the CDR3 is TGCGCCAGCAGCCAAGATGGGCAGGGGACGGACGAGCAGTACTTC.

In this sample, this clonotype turned up a few times. This chain joins TRBV20-1 and TRBJ1-2; D remains ambiguous. Deletions cut 3 bases from V and 1 base from J, with 15 bases between. The CDR3 loop spans 15 amino acids. Per germline, CDR1 DFQATT and CDR2 SNEGSKA (reference sequence). The CDR3 loop reads CSASDPRTLNYGYTF. The DNA of the CDR3 is TGCAGTGCTAGTGATCCGCGAACCCTTAACTATGGCTACACCTTC.

The chain couples TRBV12-3 or TRBV12-4 to TRBJ2-7; tentative D call: TRBD2 (5 bases). The CDR3 runs 15 residues. Trimming removed 3 bases from V and 5 bases from J, with 17 bases in between. CDR3 region: CASSFNKRASNEQYF. In nucleotides, the CDR3 is TGTGCCAGCAGTTTTAATAAGAGGGCGTCGAACGAGCAGTACTTC.

In this sample, this clonotype turned up a few times. The genes are TRBV9 and TRBJ2-3, with TRBD2 matching over 12 bases. With 0 bases clipped from V and 5 bases from J, the junction kept 7 bases outside the gene matches. Per the germline V gene, CDR1 is SGDLS and CDR2 is YYNGEE. The CDR3 totals 17 residues. In DNA, the CDR3 is TGTGCCAGCAGCGTAGATTCTAGCGGGAGGGCCTTAGATACGCAGTATTTT. This codes for CASSVDSSGRALDTQYF.

V gene TRBV24-1 combines with J gene TRBJ2-3; 12 bases map to TRBD2. The V gene's germline CDR1 is KGHDR and CDR2 SFDVKD. J lost 5 bases, V lost 4 bases, and 9 bases had no gene match. This CDR3 spans 17 amino acids. In DNA, the CDR3 is TGTGCCACCAGTGACCCGAACCTAGCGGGAGGGCAAGATACGCAGTATTTT. It encodes CATSDPNLAGGQDTQYF.

This chain joins TRBV15 and TRBJ1-1; weak D call: TRBD1 (5 bases). The V and J ends lost 1 base and 0 bases respectively, with 9 bases between them. CDR3 length: 15 residues. Germline-derived CDR1 and CDR2 are LNHNV and YYDKDF (reference sequence). The DNA for the CDR3 is TGTGCCACCAGCAGAGTGGCAGGGATGAACACTGAAGCTTTCTTT. It translates to CATSRVAGMNTEAFF.

This clonotype appeared a few times. The chain uses TRBV5-1 and TRBJ2-5; TRBD2 aligns across 9 bases. The CDR3 loop spans 14 amino acids. CDR1 is SGHRS, CDR2 YFSETQ, per germline. V dropped 4 bases and J dropped 4; count of bases not matched to a gene: 5. DNA of the CDR3: TGCGCCAGCAGCGGTAGCGGGAGAAGAGAGACCCAGTACTTC. This translates into CASSGSGRRETQYF.

This clonotype turned up a few times. The chain recombines TRBV7-2 with TRBJ1-3; possibly TRBD1 for D (6 bases). Per germline, CDR1 SGHTA and CDR2 FQGNSA. V gave up 5 bases and J gave up 3 bases, with 17 bases separating them. The CDR3 has 16 amino acids. Written as DNA, the CDR3 is TGTGCCAGCAGCGCAGATACAGGGAGTGGTGGAAACACCATATATTTT. It specifies CASSADTGSGGNTIYF.

This clonotype was seen a few times. The chain combines TRBV12-3 or TRBV12-4 with TRBJ1-1; D remains ambiguous. This CDR3 is built from 15 residues. Trimming pared 4 bases from V and 0 bases from J, leaving 12 bases between. The DNA for the CDR3 is TGTGCCAGCAGTTCCACGGCCAGACTGAACACTGAAGCTTTCTTT. Translating it yields CASSSTARLNTEAFF.

The chain joins TRBV12-3 or TRBV12-4 to TRBJ2-1; no firm D call. The CDR3 is 15 residues long. Trimming removed 2 bases from V and 3 bases from J, with 11 bases in between. The CDR3, as DNA: TGTGCCAGCAGTTTAAAAGGACGGAGCTACAATGAGCAGTTCTTC. Its protein product is CASSLKGRSYNEQFF.